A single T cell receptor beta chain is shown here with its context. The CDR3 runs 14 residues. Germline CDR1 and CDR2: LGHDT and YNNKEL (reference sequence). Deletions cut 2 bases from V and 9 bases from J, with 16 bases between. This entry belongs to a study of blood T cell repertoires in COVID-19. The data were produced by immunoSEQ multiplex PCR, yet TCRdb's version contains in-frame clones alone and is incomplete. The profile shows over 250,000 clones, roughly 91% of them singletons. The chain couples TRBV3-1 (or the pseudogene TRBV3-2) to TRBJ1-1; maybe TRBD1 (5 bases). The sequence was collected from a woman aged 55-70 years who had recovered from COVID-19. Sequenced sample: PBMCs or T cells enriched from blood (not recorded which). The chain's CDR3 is CASSQRGGGFQAFF. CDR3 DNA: TGTGCCAGCAGCCAACGCGGGGGAGGATTTCAAGCTTTCTTT.